One and the same sample provided the 12 T cell receptor beta chains below, sequenced in a study of cytomegalovirus exposure and HLA in healthy donors. 13 Jbeta primers and 60 Vbeta primers were used for the PCR. Clones were sequenced by immunoSEQ multiplex PCR, and TCRdb holds only the in-frame ones, with some missing. The sample has 100,000 to 150,000 clones, 80% seen once. The sequencing sample was made of PBMCs. All receptors derive from a female donor in good health and CMV-seropositive.

V is TRBV19 and J is TRBJ1-4, with 9 bases that match TRBD1. Germline V gene lookup returns CDR1 LNHDA and CDR2 SQIVND (reference sequence). V lost 3 bases to trimming and J lost 8 bases; unmatched junction nucleotides: 4. The CDR3 spans 14 residues. The DNA for the CDR3 is TGTGCCAGTAGTATTGGACAGGGGAAAGAAAAACTGTTTTTT. This translates into CASSIGQGKEKLFF. The complete variable domain, with remaining parts taken from reference TRBV19 and TRBJ1-4, reads DGGITQSPKYLFRKEGQNVTLSCEQNLNHDAMYWYRQDPGQGLRLIYYSQIVNDFQKGDIAEGYSVSREKKESFPLTVTSAQKNPTAFYLCASSIGQGKEKLFFGSGTQLSVL.

This chain joins TRBV5-4 and TRBJ1-1, with D possibly matching TRBD1 (5 bases). The length of the CDR3 is 15 residues. The germline V and J ends were trimmed by 0 bases and 0 bases, with 9 bases remaining between them. From germline, CDR1 is SGHNT and CDR2 YYREEE (reference sequence). Written as DNA, the CDR3 is TGTGCCAGCAGCTTGGATATGGGGCTGAACACTGAAGCTTTCTTT. It is translated as CASSLDMGLNTEAFF.

The chain links TRBV19 to TRBJ1-1; tentative D call: TRBD1 (5 bases). CDR3 size: 14 residues. The V end was cut by 2 bases, the J end by 4 bases, with 11 bases between. Germline V gene lookup returns CDR1 LNHDA and CDR2 SQIVND (reference sequence). The CDR3 sequence is CASSISQGGTEAFF. The CDR3 DNA reads as TGTGCCAGTAGTATATCTCAGGGAGGCACTGAAGCTTTCTTT.

The chain joins TRBV19 to TRBJ2-7; D might be TRBD1 (7 bases). Trimming shortened V by 4 bases and J by 3 bases, and 22 bases separated the two germline ends. Looked up from germline, CDR1 is LNHDA and CDR2 is SQIVND (reference sequence). The CDR3 covers 17 residues. The CDR3 reads CASSSLGGGREDYEQYF. The CDR3 DNA is TGTGCCAGTAGTAGCCTCGGAGGGGGCCGGGAAGACTACGAGCAGTACTTC.

The chain links TRBV6-5 to TRBJ2-1, with 8 nucleotides matching TRBD2. Germline CDR1 MNHEY, CDR2 SVGAGI. The CDR3 is 13 residues long. The V segment lost 8 bases and the J segment 7 bases; nucleotides outside the gene matches: 7. The chain's CDR3 is CASVAGGGNEQFF. The CDR3 DNA is TGTGCCAGCGTGGCGGGGGGTGGGAATGAGCAGTTCTTC.

The chain carries TRBV20-1 and TRBJ2-5; no firm D call. Trimming left V 6 bases short and J 9 bases short, with 14 bases between. CDR1 is DFQATT and CDR2 is SNEGSKA in the germline V gene (reference sequence). This CDR3 spans 11 amino acids. The CDR3 protein is CSALGREPQYF. The CDR3 DNA reads as TGCAGTGCGCTAGGAAGAGAACCCCAGTACTTC.

The chain joins TRBV5-1 to TRBJ1-6, with 9 positions matching TRBD1. V lost 4 bases and J lost 8; bases outside the gene matches: 7. CDR1 is SGHRS, CDR2 YFSETQ, per germline. The CDR3 is made up of 15 amino acids. The CDR3 region has the DNA TGCGCCAGCAGCATAAAAGACAGGGGGGATTCACCCCTCCACTTT. Protein product: CASSIKDRGDSPLHF.

The rearrangement joins TRBV7-2 to TRBJ1-3; D not certain. CDR3 length equals 15 residues. V lost 2 bases, J lost 4 bases, and 12 bases lay in between. CDR1 and CDR2 (germline): SGHTA, FQGNSA. The CDR3 DNA reads as TGTGCCAGCAGCTTATCACAGCCTCCCGGAAACACCATATATTTT. Amino acid sequence: CASSLSQPPGNTIYF.

The V and J genes are TRBV5-6 and TRBJ2-5; 13 bases are a match to TRBD2. The CDR3 runs 15 residues. The germline V gene encodes CDR1 SGHDT and CDR2 YYEEEE. With 4 bases clipped from V and 4 bases from J, the junction kept 4 bases outside the gene matches. CDR3 loop: CASSAGTSGAETQYF. The CDR3 DNA reads as TGTGCCAGCAGCGCTGGGACTAGCGGGGCAGAGACCCAGTACTTC.

The V gene is TRBV9, the J gene TRBJ2-5; the match to TRBD2 covers 7 bases. CDR3 length: 14 amino acids. With V trimmed by 3 bases and J by 8 bases, 10 bases remained unmatched. Germline lookup yields CDR1 SGDLS and CDR2 YYNGEE. The chain's CDR3 is CASSASGEGSTQYF. The CDR3 coding sequence is TGTGCCAGCAGCGCCAGCGGGGAGGGGTCCACCCAGTACTTC.

This chain links TRBV28 with TRBJ1-1, with D unresolved. V lost 3 bases, J lost 5 bases, and 7 bases lay in between. This CDR3 comprises 12 residues. CDR1 is MDHEN, CDR2 SYDVKM, per germline. The CDR3 DNA follows: TGTGCCAGCAGTTTGGGGAGTACTGAAGCTTTCTTT. This translates into CASSLGSTEAFF.

This clone was detected only a few times. The chain carries TRBV2 and TRBJ1-6; D call uncertain. V lost 7 bases to trimming and J lost 6 bases, with 7 bases between them. Germline lookup yields CDR1 SNHLY and CDR2 FYNNEI. This CDR3 is 12 amino acids long. CDR3 amino acids: CASNPSNSPLHF. The DNA for the CDR3 is TGTGCCAGCAATCCCAGTAATTCACCCCTCCACTTT.